Shown below are 26 T cell receptor beta chains from a single sample sequenced in a study of OX40 agonist ivuxolimab in advanced cancers. The method was immunoSEQ multiplex PCR; TCRdb's version includes in-frame clones alone and lacks a portion of them. This sample has about 93,000 clones, with 92% found just once. The material sequenced was CD4+ or CD8+ T cells sorted from blood, taken in a trial of the OX40 agonist ivuxolimab. The receptors derive from an adult with an advanced solid tumor such as melanoma, head and neck, liver or kidney cancer.

The chain uses TRBV7-9 and TRBJ1-5; D uncertain. Germline CDR1 and CDR2: SEHNR and FQNEAQ (reference sequence). The V gene lost 0 bases and the J gene lost 4 bases, with 4 bases spanning the gap. CDR3 length: 13 residues. CDR3 DNA: TGTGCCAGCAGCTTAGCCGAGAATCAGCCCCAGCATTTT. Its translation: CASSLAENQPQHF.

The chain couples TRBV14 to TRBJ2-2, with D perhaps given as TRBD1 or TRBD2 (7 bases each). The ends were cut back, 0 bases at V and 7 bases at J, with 21 bases in the middle. From germline, CDR1 is SGHDN and CDR2 FVKESK. The CDR3 is 18 amino acids. As DNA, the CDR3 is TGTGCCAGCAGCCAAGAATGGGGAGGGGGCCCGCTCCTCGGGGAGCTGTTTTTT. It yields the protein CASSQEWGGGPLLGELFF.

The CDR3 reads CASSSPTGPWGYTF. The CDR3 coding sequence is TGTGCCAGCAGCTCTCCGACAGGGCCCTGGGGCTACACCTTC. V is TRBV9 and J is TRBJ1-2; TRBD1 matches at 7 bases. Germline values: CDR1 SGDLS, CDR2 YYNGEE. V was clipped by 4 bases and J by 8 bases; unmatched bases: 11. The CDR3 has 14 residues.

J is TRBJ1-2 and V is TRBV21-1; the table's D call, TRBD1, was not checked against the DNA. TRBV21-1 is shown as a pseudogene. The CDR3 loop spans 10 amino acids. CDR3 in amino acids: CPTGIYGYTF. CDR3 coding DNA: TGTCCGACAGGGATCTATGGCTACACCTTC.

This clone showed up just once. CDR3 protein: CASSPQDSQETQYF. The DNA of the CDR3 is TGTGCCAGCAGCCCCCAGGACAGCCAAGAGACCCAGTACTTC. The rearrangement links TRBV7-9 to TRBJ2-5; weak D call: TRBD1 (6 bases). This CDR3 comprises 14 residues. V was clipped by 5 bases and J by 1 base, with 11 bases between them. Looked up from germline, CDR1 is SEHNR and CDR2 is FQNEAQ (reference sequence).

J is TRBJ1-4 and V is TRBV6-5; weak D call: TRBD1 (5 bases). This CDR3 is 15 amino acids long. Per germline, CDR1 MNHEY and CDR2 SVGAGI. V was clipped by 3 bases and J by 7 bases, with 15 bases between them. The CDR3 DNA follows: TGTGCCAGCAGTTATGGTCGGGACGGACCTGAAAAACTGTTTTTT. Translating it yields CASSYGRDGPEKLFF.

The rearrangement joins TRBV6-5 to TRBJ1-2, with D possibly TRBD1 on 5 matching bases. The germline V gene has CDR1 MNHEY and CDR2 SVGAGI. This CDR3 contains 14 residues. Trimming removed 5 bases from V and 0 bases from J, with 10 bases in between. The CDR3 bases are TGTGCCAGCAGTAAGGGGCACACTAACTATGGCTACACCTTC. This encodes CASSKGHTNYGYTF.

This clone was seen a handful of times. This sample includes further DNA sequences coding for the same CDR3. V usage is TRBV5-1 and J usage is TRBJ2-3, with 10 bases that match TRBD1. Germline V gene lookup returns CDR1 SGHRS and CDR2 YFSETQ. The CDR3 runs to 15 residues. Unmatched junction bases numbered 1, after V lost 3 bases and J lost 0 bases. The CDR3 sequence: CASSSGQGSTDTQYF. In DNA, the CDR3 is TGCGCCAGCAGCTCGGGACAGGGGAGCACAGATACGCAGTATTTT.

The chain is built from TRBV6-5 and TRBJ2-1; 12 bases are shared with TRBD2. This CDR3 region has 15 residues. With 7 bases clipped from V and 4 bases from J, the junction kept 5 bases outside the gene matches. Germline V CDR1 and CDR2: MNHEY, SVGAGI. Written as DNA, the CDR3 is TGTGCCAGCAAGGGACTAGCGGGTTCTTACAATGAGCAGTTCTTC. Its protein is CASKGLAGSYNEQFF.

This chain links TRBV5-4 with TRBJ1-2; D is undetermined. V was pared by 4 bases and J by 4 bases, with 11 bases between. Germline lookup yields CDR1 SGHNT and CDR2 YYREEE (reference sequence). This CDR3 comprises 13 residues. The CDR3 region is CASSLAESYGYTF. The CDR3 coding sequence is TGTGCCAGCAGCCTTGCGGAGTCCTATGGCTACACCTTC. Full variable domain (missing parts from reference TRBV5-4 and TRBJ1-2): ETGVTQSPTHLIKTRGQQVTLRCSSQSGHNTVSWYQQALGQGPQFIFQYYREEENGRGNFPPRFSGLQFPNYSSELNVNALELDDSALYLCASSLAESYGYTFGSGTRLTVV.

This clone has only one observation. This rearrangement joins TRBV18 to TRBJ1-1, with D unclear. There are 11 residues in the CDR3. Per germline, CDR1 KGHSH and CDR2 LQKENI. Trimming removed 6 bases from V and 4 bases from J, with 6 bases in between. The CDR3 loop is CASSQRTEAFF. The CDR3 DNA reads TGTGCCAGCTCGCAACGCACTGAAGCTTTCTTT.

J is TRBJ2-3 and V is TRBV9, with D perhaps TRBD2 (5 bases). Trimming took 3 bases from V and 4 from J, leaving 12 bases between them. This CDR3 comprises 14 residues. CDR1 is SGDLS, CDR2 YYNGEE, per germline. CDR3 DNA: TGTGCCAGCAGCGCCTCACTAGTTCCAGATACGCAGTATTTT. It specifies CASSASLVPDTQYF.

This clone was seen once. A junction boundary mismatches the germline segment, possibly from a read error. The chain combines TRBV9 with TRBJ2-1; TRBD2 aligns across 13 bases. CDR3 length: 19 amino acids. From germline, CDR1 is SGDLS and CDR2 YYNGEE. The CDR3 spells CASNVRSGGLAGVINEQFF. The CDR3 DNA reads TGTGCCAGCAACGTAAGGAGCGGTGGACTAGCGGGAGTCATAAATGAGCAGTTCTTC. The variable domain in full, with the rest retrieved from reference TRBV9 and TRBJ2-1, is DSGVTQTPKHLITATGQRVTLRCSPRSGDLSVYWYQQSLDQGLQFLIQYYNGEERAKGNILERFSAQQFPDLHSELNLSSLELGDSALYFCASNVRSGGLAGVINEQFFGPGTRLTVL.

This chain uses TRBV4-1 with TRBJ2-2; perhaps TRBD1 as D (5 bases). V was pared by 4 bases and J by 0 bases, with 15 bases between. Germline V CDR1 and CDR2: MGHRA, YSYEKL. The CDR3 length is 17 residues. The CDR3 reads CASSRQTGPANTGELFF. The CDR3 DNA sequence: TGCGCCAGCAGCCGCCAAACAGGACCCGCGAACACCGGGGAGCTGTTTTTT.

The chain joins TRBV2 to TRBJ1-2; D perhaps matches TRBD1 (6 bases). The CDR3 loop spans 14 amino acids. Trimming pared 3 bases from V and 0 bases from J, leaving 8 bases between. Germline V gene sequence: CDR1 SNHLY, CDR2 FYNNEI. The CDR3 here is CASSETGSNYGYTF. CDR3 in DNA: TGTGCCAGCAGTGAGACAGGTTCTAACTATGGCTACACCTTC.

The chain employs TRBV6-5 and TRBJ1-6; 10 bases are a match to TRBD1. Germline values: CDR1 MNHEY, CDR2 SVGAGI. The junction had 1 base not matched to a gene; V was cut back by 0 bases and J by 8 bases. The CDR3 is 15 amino acids. Here the CDR3 reads CASSYSGQGDSPLHF. In DNA form, the CDR3 reads TGTGCCAGCAGTTACTCCGGACAGGGGGATTCACCCCTCCACTTT.

The V gene is TRBV7-6, the J gene TRBJ2-2, with 7 nucleotides matching TRBD2. Germline V CDR1 and CDR2: SGHVS, FNYEAQ. The CDR3 runs to 14 residues. V gave up 5 bases and J gave up 6 bases; unmatched junction bases: 6. The DNA of the CDR3 is TGTGCCAGCAGCCGAAACGGGGGGTCCGGGGAGCTGTTTTTT. Residues: CASSRNGGSGELFF.

This chain links TRBV19 with TRBJ1-1; the match to TRBD1 covers 7 bases. This CDR3 is 15 amino acids long. From germline, CDR1 is LNHDA and CDR2 SQIVND (reference sequence). Trimming took 4 bases from V and 1 from J; bases not matched to a gene: 6. The CDR3 bases are TGTGCCAGTAGTACTCCGGGACAGCAGAACACTGAAGCTTTCTTT. Its protein product is CASSTPGQQNTEAFF.

The CDR3 region has the DNA TGTGCCAGTCAGGGGGGGGGTAGGCAGACCCAGTACTTC. It encodes CASQGGGRQTQYF. The chain joins TRBV19 to TRBJ2-5, with D possibly being TRBD1 or TRBD2 (7 bases each). The germline V gene has CDR1 LNHDA and CDR2 SQIVND (reference sequence). The CDR3 runs 13 residues. Trimming removed 8 bases from V and 6 bases from J, with 16 bases in between.

The chain combines TRBV6-1 with TRBJ2-7; TRBD1 or TRBD2 may be the D gene (6 bases each). CDR1 and CDR2 from the germline V gene are MNHNS and SASEGT. V lost 6 bases and J 1 base, leaving 13 bases between the germline ends. The CDR3 sequence is 14 residues long. The CDR3 is CASRRDTTSYEQYF. CDR3 nucleotides: TGTGCCAGCAGGCGGGACACGACTTCCTACGAGCAGTACTTC.

In this sample, this clone turned up once. The sample holds other DNA sequences that translate to the same CDR3. This sequence joins TRBV19 and TRBJ2-1; perhaps TRBD2 as D (6 bases). This CDR3 contains 16 residues. Trimming took off 5 bases at V and 5 bases at J, with 19 bases between the two ends. The germline CDR1 and CDR2 sequences are LNHDA and SQIVND (reference sequence). Here the CDR3 DNA reads TGTGCCAGTAGTCGCGCCGCGGGACGTCCCAACAATGAGCAGTTCTTC. Amino acid sequence: CASSRAAGRPNNEQFF.

The chain recombines TRBV6-5 with TRBJ2-2; TRBD2 is a possible D gene (5 bases). V was pared by 0 bases and J by 3 bases, with 8 bases between. This CDR3 comprises 15 residues. Germline V CDR1 and CDR2: MNHEY, SVGAGI. The CDR3 loop is CASSYSRGYTGELFF. CDR3 nucleotides: TGTGCCAGCAGTTACTCGAGAGGGTACACCGGGGAGCTGTTTTTT.

The chain employs TRBV15 and TRBJ2-3, with TRBD1 matching over 9 bases. The germline CDR1 and CDR2 sequences are LNHNV and YYDKDF (reference sequence). V was pared by 1 base and J by 3 bases, with 5 bases of the junction left unmatched. There are 16 residues in the CDR3. CDR3 loop: CATSRAPGQGTDTQYF. CDR3 coding DNA: TGTGCCACCAGCAGAGCCCCGGGACAGGGAACAGATACGCAGTATTTT.

V usage is TRBV18 and J usage is TRBJ2-2, with 8 positions matching TRBD1. The CDR3 totals 17 residues. Germline CDR1 reads KGHSH; CDR2 reads LQKENI. With 3 bases clipped from V and 0 bases from J, the junction kept 6 bases outside the gene matches. The DNA for the CDR3 is TGTGCCAGCTCACCCGACAGGACAGGGACGAACACCGGGGAGCTGTTTTTT. This translates into CASSPDRTGTNTGELFF.

The V call is TRBV28, the J call TRBJ1-1; D gene uncertain. CDR3 length equals 12 residues. With 2 bases removed from V and 1 base from J, the gap between germline ends came to 2 bases. CDR1 is MDHEN, CDR2 SYDVKM, per germline. The CDR3 region is CASSLTNTEAFF. In DNA, the CDR3 is TGTGCCAGCAGTTTAACGAACACTGAAGCTTTCTTT.

The V call is TRBV7-3, the J call TRBJ1-4; D gene uncertain. The CDR3 is made up of 14 amino acids. Trimming pared 4 bases from V and 5 bases from J, leaving 11 bases between. CDR1 is SGHTA and CDR2 is FQGTGA in the germline V gene. CDR3: CASSSGSSNEKLFF. The CDR3 nucleotides are TGTGCCAGCAGCTCTGGCTCCTCGAATGAAAAACTGTTTTTT.